The clone carrying this TCR beta chain has only a few counts. Its antigen is still unknown. This sample was included in a study of cytomegalovirus exposure and HLA in healthy donors. Turning to the study itself: A subsequent analysis stated that the 120 or so validation repertoires were run on the same platform as the roughly 670 first-cohort repertoires.

General study points: It was reportedly the case that the classifier diagnosed cytomegalovirus status with high specificity and sensitivity. Within the 95 to 150 validation repertoires, first-cohort TCR clusters tended to co-occur, according to a later analysis. Many donors carried some public TCRs, although rarity characterized most TCR sequences.

This table comes from immunoSEQ multiplex PCR, and its TCRdb copy is limited to in-frame clones, with some not included. The profile covers about 200,000 clones, with roughly 81% appearing a single time and 0.95% to 1.5% taken by the ten largest. The sample taken for sequencing was PBMCs. This receptor was identified in a woman in her 30s in good health and CMV-seronegative.

DNA of the CDR3: TGCGCCAGCAACCAGGCGGAGAACACTGAAGCTTTCTTT. Amino acids: CASNQAENTEAFF. This sequence joins TRBV4-1 and TRBJ1-1; D remains ambiguous. From germline, CDR1 is MGHRA and CDR2 YSYEKL. This CDR3 has 13 residues. V shed 7 bases and J shed 1 base, with 10 bases lying between them.